This TCR beta chain derives from a study of blood T cell repertoires in COVID-19. Enrolment of Seattle patients took place during active infection, and they were followed longitudinally. In the authors' workflow: Reference gene primer amplification gave nucleated cell count estimates. Profiling relied on immunoSEQ multiplex PCR, and the TCRdb table lists in-frame clones only, not all of them. V and J calls and clone size are copied from that table; D and trimming were computed from the DNA. This table has 200,000 to 250,000 clones, 80% to 95% appearing once. J gave up 0 bases and V 5 bases, and 4 bases lay outside the gene matches. The CDR3 length is 15 residues. Germline V gene sequence: CDR1 SEHNR, CDR2 FQNEAQ (reference sequence).

Sequences were obtained from peripheral blood. V gene TRBV7-9 combines with J gene TRBJ1-3; 7 nucleotides agree with TRBD1. This sequence was found in a man aged 60 to 69 with COVID-19, enrolled during active disease. CDR3 DNA: TGTGCCAGCAGCCTCGGGACAGTCTCTGGAAACACCATATATTTT. Its translation is CASSLGTVSGNTIYF. The complete variable domain, with remaining parts taken from reference TRBV7-9 and TRBJ1-3, reads DTGVSQNPRHKITKRGQNVTFRCDPISEHNRLYWYRQTLGQGPEFLTYFQNEAQLEKSRLLSDRFSAERPKGSFSTLEIQRTEQGDSAMYLCASSLGTVSGNTIYFGEGSWLTVV.